This is a list of T cell receptor beta chains from one sample in a study of HIV-infected patients and healthy controls. TCRdb re-derived calls from the 5' RACE reads in MiXCR, one entry per CDR3 protein. The data hold under 20,000 distinct CDR3 sequences, with about 9.5% observed a single time. What was sequenced was blood. All receptors derive from an adult in good health. CDR3s leave out the opening cysteine and the closing phenylalanine or tryptophan. A D gene is named only where the DNA matches it firmly. Size values are once, few and many counts, or a class for expanded clones, and some rows have none.

ASSTQRERADTQY	TRBV18	TRBJ2-3	many	TRBD2
SVEEAF	TRBV29-1	TRBJ1-1	many	.
ASSPASDEQF	TRBV6-5	TRBJ2-1	.	.
ASSLAASGDGADTQY	TRBV7-2	TRBJ2-3	.	.
ASSQSRGVAGVDEQF	TRBV4-3	TRBJ2-1	many	TRBD2
ASSSGRRGNQPQH	TRBV6-2/TRBV6-3	TRBJ1-5	many	.
ASSLPGEFGEQY	TRBV7-8	TRBJ2-7	.	.
ASSSRLGGTEVYSNQPQH	TRBV6-4	TRBJ1-5	medium-sized	TRBD1
ASSPSPQGTEAF	TRBV5-1	TRBJ1-1	.	.
SARRGNTEAF	TRBV20-1	TRBJ1-1	many	.
ATSGPVGGRGLAGGSDTQY	TRBV24-1	TRBJ2-3	many	TRBD2
ASSFSGHSEKLF	TRBV5-1	TRBJ1-4	many	.
ASSLLREGGDTQY	TRBV7-6	TRBJ2-3	many	.
ASSYSGQGPLQETQY	TRBV6-2/TRBV6-3	TRBJ2-5	many	TRBD1
ASSPGGPKQY	TRBV6-5	TRBJ2-3	medium-sized	.
AWGGERSSYNEQF	TRBV30	TRBJ2-1	many	.
ASSQGRGVNEKLF	TRBV4-2	TRBJ1-4	many	.
AISVERNYGYT	TRBV10-3	TRBJ1-2	many	.
ASSQDNYGYT	TRBV4-2	TRBJ1-2	.	.
ASSEQQGLFVANEKLF	TRBV2	TRBJ1-4	few	.
ASSLVLAGGLNEQF	TRBV7-2	TRBJ2-1	many	TRBD2
ATGGVGEEQY	TRBV7-9	TRBJ2-7	medium-sized	TRBD2
SVNRGMNTGELF	TRBV20-1	TRBJ2-2	many	TRBD1
SAQPGLAGGHTGELF	TRBV29-1	TRBJ2-2	few	TRBD2
ASSQLSQPSGANVLT	TRBV23-1	TRBJ2-6	many	.
SAREAAMNTEAF	TRBV20-1	TRBJ1-1	.	.
ASSEEQGAGQPQH	TRBV6-1	TRBJ1-5	many	.
ARRDKPDRNTEAF	TRBV5-1	TRBJ1-1	.	.